Sequencing of this T cell receptor beta chain was carried out in a study of T-cell reconstitution after alpha-beta-depleted transplantation in children. Unique molecular identifiers were used in preparing the TCRbeta library. TCRdb independently ran MiXCR on the PCR reads; one entry per CDR3 protein. The profile shows 600,000 to 700,000 distinct CDR3 sequences, roughly 15% of them singletons. This CDR3 region has 16 residues. With 0 bases removed from V and 3 bases from J, the gap between germline ends came to 15 bases. Germline CDR1 SGHDT, CDR2 YYEEEE. Sequencing was performed on PBMCs from the stem cell graft donor, taken from the stem cell graft. The clonotype originates from a human donor who donated a stem cell graft to a child with acute myeloid leukemia. V usage is TRBV5-6 and J usage is TRBJ1-2, with a weak D call TRBD1 (6 bases). The CDR3 protein is CASSLERGNLDYGYTF. The DNA of the CDR3 is TGTGCCAGCAGCTTGGAAAGGGGGAACCTGGACTATGGCTACACCTTC.